A single sample is the source of the 7 T cell receptor beta chains below, sequenced in a study of blood T cell repertoires in COVID-19. Produced via immunoSEQ multiplex PCR; TCRdb's table is partial and in-frame only. Of roughly 230,000 clones in the sample, around 86% are singletons; the top ten hold less than 8%. Sequencing used PBMCs or T cells enriched from blood (not recorded which). The source is a man younger than 45 in a cohort exposed to, infected with or recovered from COVID-19 (not recorded which).

The chain links TRBV6-5 to TRBJ2-3, with a tentative D call TRBD1 (6 bases). CDR1 and CDR2 (germline): MNHEY, SVGAGI. V lost 6 bases to trimming and J lost 3 bases, with 16 bases between them. This CDR3 comprises 15 residues. The chain's CDR3 is CASSLDSGRTDTQYF. The CDR3 DNA reads as TGTGCCAGCAGCTTGGACAGTGGTAGGACAGATACGCAGTATTTT.

The V gene is TRBV7-2, the J gene TRBJ2-5; 9 bases agree with TRBD2. The ends lost 8 bases at V and 5 bases at J; junction bases unmatched: 6. The CDR3 is made up of 13 amino acids. Looked up from germline, CDR1 is SGHTA and CDR2 is FQGNSA. The CDR3 protein is CASREAGGETQYF. CDR3 nucleotide sequence: TGTGCCAGCCGCGAGGCGGGAGGGGAGACCCAGTACTTC. The entire variable domain, with the rest obtained from reference TRBV7-2 and TRBJ2-5, is as follows: GAGVSQSPSNKVTEKGKDVELRCDPISGHTALYWYRQSLGQGLEFLIYFQGNSAPDKSGLPSDRFSAERTGGSVSTLTIQRTQQEDSAVYLCASREAGGETQYFGPGTRLLVL.

This sequence joins TRBV5-4 and TRBJ1-1; D unresolved. The CDR3 is 13 residues long. With 1 base removed from V and 5 bases from J, the gap between germline ends came to 9 bases. Germline assignment: CDR1 SGHNT and CDR2 YYREEE (reference sequence). The CDR3 DNA sequence: TGTGCCAGCAGCTTGTCCCGGAGAACTGAAGCTTTCTTT. Protein: CASSLSRRTEAFF.

The rearrangement joins TRBV28 to TRBJ2-1, with D possibly TRBD2 on 6 matching bases. The CDR3 is made up of 15 amino acids. Germline V gives CDR1 MDHEN, CDR2 SYDVKM. Trimming pared 8 bases from V and 4 bases from J, leaving 18 bases between. The CDR3 sequence: CASCPGTVTYNEQFF. The CDR3 nucleotides are TGTGCCAGCTGCCCCGGGACTGTAACTTACAATGAGCAGTTCTTC.

The chain is built from TRBV14 and TRBJ2-7, with a weak D call TRBD1 (9 bases). Germline V gene sequence: CDR1 SGHDN, CDR2 FVKESK. V was trimmed by 4 bases and J by 1 base, leaving 14 bases between them. CDR3 length equals 15 residues. Here the CDR3 DNA reads TGTGCCAGCAGCCTAGCGGGACAGGGATCCTACGAGCAGTACTTC. It encodes CASSLAGQGSYEQYF.

V is TRBV4-2 and J is TRBJ2-7, with 12 bases that match TRBD1. The CDR3 is 16 residues long. Trimming took 2 bases from V and 3 from J; bases not matched to a gene: 5. The germline V gene encodes CDR1 LGHNA and CDR2 YNFKEQ. The DNA for the CDR3 is TGTGCCAGCAGCCAATCCGGGACAGGGGGCGTCTACGAGCAGTACTTC. This codes for CASSQSGTGGVYEQYF.

This chain joins TRBV29-1 and TRBJ1-2; 7 nucleotides match TRBD1. The CDR3 has 12 residues. Unmatched junction bases numbered 6, after V lost 8 bases and J lost 3 bases. Germline lookup yields CDR1 SQVTM and CDR2 ANQGSEA. CDR3 region: CSSTGDDYGYTF. CDR3 bases: TGCAGCTCCACAGGGGACGACTATGGCTACACCTTC.